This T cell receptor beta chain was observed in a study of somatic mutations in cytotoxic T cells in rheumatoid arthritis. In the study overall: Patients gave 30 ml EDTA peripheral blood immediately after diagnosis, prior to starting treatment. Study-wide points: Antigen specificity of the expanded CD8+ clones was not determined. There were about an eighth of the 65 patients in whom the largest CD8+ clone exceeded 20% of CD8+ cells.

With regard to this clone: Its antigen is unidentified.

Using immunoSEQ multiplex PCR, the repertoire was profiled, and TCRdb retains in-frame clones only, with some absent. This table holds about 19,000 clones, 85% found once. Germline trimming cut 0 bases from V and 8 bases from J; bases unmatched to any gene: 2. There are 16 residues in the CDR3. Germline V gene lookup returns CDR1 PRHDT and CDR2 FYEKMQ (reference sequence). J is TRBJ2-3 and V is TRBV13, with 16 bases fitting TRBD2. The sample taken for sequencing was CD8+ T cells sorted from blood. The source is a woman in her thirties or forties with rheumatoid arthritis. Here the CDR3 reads CASSLGGTSGGATQYF. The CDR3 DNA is TGTGCCAGCAGCTTAGGAGGGACTAGCGGGGGGGCTACGCAGTATTTT.